Below, 20 T cell receptor beta chains from the same sample are listed, as sequenced in a study of graft-versus-host responses after intestinal transplantation. Produced via immunoSEQ multiplex PCR; TCRdb's table is partial and in-frame only. The sample carries 15,000 to 20,000 clones, approximately 88% recorded once. The specimen was PBMCs, collected around 110 days after intestinal transplant. All receptors derive from a human patient who received an intestinal transplant, so some T cells may come from the graft donor.

The chain couples TRBV30 to TRBJ1-2; 7 bases match TRBD1. This CDR3 region has 14 residues. V lost 0 bases and J lost 6; bases outside the gene matches: 7. CDR1 GTSNPN and CDR2 SVGIG come from the germline V gene (reference sequence). The CDR3 DNA sequence: TGTGCCTGGAGTGTCTTGGGAGGGGGCCATGGCTACACCTTC. Translation: CAWSVLGGGHGYTF.

This clone was observed a handful of times. The V call is TRBV28, the J call TRBJ2-3; 7 nucleotides agree with TRBD1. CDR3 length: 16 amino acids. The V gene's germline CDR1 is MDHEN and CDR2 SYDVKM. The ends lost 4 bases at V and 0 bases at J; junction bases unmatched: 7. The CDR3 DNA reads TGTGCCAGCAGTTCCCTACGGGACAGAAGCACAGATACGCAGTATTTT. Its protein is CASSSLRDRSTDTQYF.

The chain employs TRBV11-2 and TRBJ1-2; the match to TRBD1 covers 8 bases. Germline loops: CDR1 SGHAT, CDR2 FQNNGV. This CDR3 comprises 16 residues. With 0 bases clipped from V and 5 bases from J, the junction kept 8 bases outside the gene matches. The DNA of the CDR3 is TGTGCCAGCAGCTTAGAGGGTGACAGGGGTCCATATGGCTACACCTTC. Translated: CASSLEGDRGPYGYTF. Filled out from reference TRBV11-2 and TRBJ1-2, the complete variable domain reads EAGVAQSPRYKIIEKRQSVAFWCNPISGHATLYWYQQILGQGPKLLIQFQNNGVVDDSQLPKDRFSAERLKGVDSTLKIQPAKLEDSAVYLCASSLEGDRGPYGYTFGSGTRLTVV.

The rearrangement joins TRBV15 to TRBJ2-1, with a tentative D call TRBD1 (7 bases). Germline V lookup: CDR1 LNHNV, CDR2 YYDKDF (reference sequence). V lost 0 bases to trimming and J lost 10 bases, with 22 bases between them. This CDR3 is built from 17 residues. The CDR3 region is CATSRDDPGIGGGEQFF. DNA for the CDR3: TGTGCCACCAGCAGAGATGATCCTGGAATTGGAGGGGGCGAGCAGTTCTTC.

V gene TRBV19 combines with J gene TRBJ2-1; 7 nucleotides agree with TRBD2. V shed 6 bases, J shed 8 bases, and the junction held 10 bases outside the gene matches. The CDR3 covers 14 residues. CDR1 and CDR2 from the germline V gene are LNHDA and SQIVND (reference sequence). The CDR3 loop is CASSIGRGGYEQFF. CDR3 bases: TGTGCCAGTAGCATTGGGAGGGGAGGTTATGAGCAGTTCTTC.

The chain is built from TRBV28 and TRBJ2-5, with D maybe TRBD1 (6 bases). V was clipped by 6 bases and J by 5 bases, with 25 bases between them. The CDR3 spans 17 residues. Germline lookup yields CDR1 MDHEN and CDR2 SYDVKM. The CDR3 nucleotides are TGTGCCAGCAGCCGACCTAATACACTCAGGGGTGCGGAGACCCAGTACTTC. This codes for CASSRPNTLRGAETQYF.

The chain is built from TRBV19 and TRBJ1-5; D is uncertain. Germline-derived CDR1 and CDR2 are LNHDA and SQIVND (reference sequence). The germline V and J ends were trimmed by 1 base and 6 bases, with 16 bases remaining between them. This CDR3 spans 16 amino acids. The CDR3 loop is CASSIAGMGKGQPQHF. Here the CDR3 DNA reads TGTGCCAGTAGTATAGCGGGGATGGGCAAAGGTCAGCCCCAGCATTTT.

The chain links TRBV28 to TRBJ2-5; possibly TRBD1 or TRBD2 for D (5 bases each). Germline-derived CDR1 and CDR2 are MDHEN and SYDVKM. The V end lost 5 bases, the J end lost 5 bases, and 12 bases lay between the germline ends. The CDR3 consists of 13 residues. In DNA, the CDR3 is TGTGCCAGCAGTCCCCGGGGACGGGAGACCCAGTACTTC. Protein product: CASSPRGRETQYF.

The rearrangement joins TRBV5-1 to TRBJ2-3, with D perhaps being TRBD1 or TRBD2 (5 bases each). CDR1 is SGHRS, CDR2 YFSETQ, per germline. V was shortened by 1 base and J by 5 bases, with 17 bases between the two germline ends. This CDR3 spans 16 amino acids. CDR3 DNA: TGCGCCAGCAGCTTGTGGGGGACGGTTGCCGAAGATACGCAGTATTTT. It codes for CASSLWGTVAEDTQYF.

V and J are TRBV7-9 and TRBJ2-1; 14 bases are shared with TRBD2. In germline, CDR1 is SEHNR, CDR2 FQNEAQ (reference sequence). This CDR3 is 14 amino acids long. With V trimmed by 3 bases and J by 14 bases, 6 bases remained unmatched. The CDR3 sequence is CASSFRLAGGPKFF. The CDR3 nucleotides are TGTGCCAGCAGCTTCCGACTAGCGGGAGGGCCTAAGTTCTTC.

V and J are TRBV4-1 and TRBJ2-1; TRBD2 matches 13 bases. The germline V gene encodes CDR1 MGHRA and CDR2 YSYEKL. The CDR3 spans 16 residues. Unmatched junction bases numbered 3, after V lost 1 base and J lost 6 bases. The CDR3: CASSQAGTSGINEQFF. The CDR3 nucleotides are TGCGCCAGCAGCCAAGCAGGGACTAGCGGGATCAATGAGCAGTTCTTC.

The chain links TRBV19 to TRBJ2-5; D ambiguous. Judging by the DNA end, TRBJ2-7 fits better; the J call may be wrong. The CDR3 is 12 amino acids. In germline, CDR1 is LNHDA, CDR2 SQIVND (reference sequence). The CDR3 nucleotides are TGTGCCAGTAGTATGGGTTCTGGCGAGCAGTACTTC. Translating it yields CASSMGSGEQYF.

The rearrangement uses TRBV28 and TRBJ2-5; tentatively, D is TRBD1 (6 bases). The CDR3 has 16 amino acids. Germline assignment: CDR1 MDHEN and CDR2 SYDVKM. The V and J ends lost 3 bases and 10 bases respectively, with 24 bases between them. This CDR3 reads CASSFHGQRTVGDQYF. Here the CDR3 DNA reads TGTGCCAGCAGTTTCCACGGACAAAGGACAGTTGGTGACCAGTACTTC.

The chain recombines TRBV5-1 with TRBJ1-1; D is unclear. With 0 bases removed from V and 3 bases from J, the gap between germline ends came to 6 bases. There are 13 residues in the CDR3. Germline lookup yields CDR1 SGHRS and CDR2 YFSETQ. The DNA for the CDR3 is TGCGCCAGCAGCTTGGAAAGCCACACTGAAGCTTTCTTT. Residues: CASSLESHTEAFF.

The chain uses TRBV9 and TRBJ1-1, with D maybe TRBD1 (5 bases). The CDR3 has 13 amino acids. Germline CDR1 and CDR2: SGDLS and YYNGEE. The ends were cut back, 1 base at V and 5 bases at J, with 9 bases in the middle. The DNA for the CDR3 is TGTGCCAGCAGCGTAATTAAGGGGACTGAAGCTTTCTTT. It codes for CASSVIKGTEAFF.

This chain connects TRBV9 to TRBJ1-2; D not certain. The CDR3 has 9 amino acids. Germline V gives CDR1 SGDLS, CDR2 YYNGEE. Trimming pared 6 bases from V and 14 bases from J, leaving 11 bases between. In DNA form, the CDR3 reads TGTGCCAGCAACCCCCTGGAAACCTTC. It codes for CASNPLETF.

The V and J genes are TRBV7-9 and TRBJ2-7; no clear D gene. The CDR3 length is 15 residues. V was clipped by 0 bases and J by 0 bases, with 9 bases between them. Germline CDR1 and CDR2: SEHNR and FQNEAQ (reference sequence). The CDR3 bases are TGTGCCAGCAGCTTAGCGGCGGAAAGCTCCTACGAGCAGTACTTC. This translates into CASSLAAESSYEQYF.

The gene calls are TRBV5-1 and TRBJ1-2, with 8 bases matching TRBD1. Germline assignment: CDR1 SGHRS and CDR2 YFSETQ. With V trimmed by 0 bases and J by 5 bases, 6 bases remained unmatched. The CDR3 totals 15 residues. Here the CDR3 DNA reads TGCGCCAGCAGCTTGGTGGGTCAGGGGGCTTATGGCTACACCTTC. Translating it yields CASSLVGQGAYGYTF.

This chain links TRBV4-3 with TRBJ2-1, with a tentative D call TRBD1 (6 bases). This CDR3 region has 16 residues. V shed 1 base and J shed 4 bases, with 14 bases lying between them. From germline, CDR1 is LGHNA and CDR2 YSLEER. The CDR3 DNA reads as TGCGCCAGCAGCCAAGTCCCCGGGACATCTTACAATGAGCAGTTCTTC. This codes for CASSQVPGTSYNEQFF.

To note about this clone: The same CDR3 is also encoded by other DNA sequences in this sample. CDR3 protein: CASSQRAGEPNEQFF. The CDR3 DNA follows: TGTGCCAGCAGCCAGAGAGCGGGAGAGCCCAACGAGCAGTTCTTC. The chain links TRBV7-9 to TRBJ2-1, with 8 bases fitting TRBD2. Trimming removed 5 bases from V and 10 bases from J; junction bases left unmatched: 13. The CDR3 has 15 residues. Per the germline V gene, CDR1 is SEHNR and CDR2 is FQNEAQ (reference sequence).